Below, 4 T cell receptor beta chains from the same sample are listed, as sequenced in a study of CD8 T cells in ankylosing spondylitis. One entry per CDR3 protein, called by TCRdb with MiXCR from the 5' RACE reads. The top ten clones hold approximately 32% of a sample with roughly 35,000 distinct CDR3 sequences, about an eighth of them seen once. Sequenced material: synovial fluid, either unsorted or a sorted T cell fraction (not recorded which). These TCRs come from a male donor with ankylosing spondylitis.

In its sample, this clonotype was seen once. This chain connects TRBV20-1 to TRBJ1-5; a possible D gene is TRBD1 (6 bases). Germline V gives CDR1 DFQATT, CDR2 SNEGSKA (reference sequence). V lost 5 bases and J 6 bases, leaving 14 bases between the germline ends. The CDR3 length is 13 residues. The CDR3: CSASGQWPQPQHF. For the CDR3, the DNA is TGCAGTGCTTCCGGACAGTGGCCTCAGCCCCAGCATTTT.

The chain recombines TRBV7-9 with TRBJ2-2; D is perhaps TRBD1 (5 bases). Trimming cost V 1 base and J 3 bases, with 12 bases left between them. CDR1 SEHNR and CDR2 FQNEAQ come from the germline V gene (reference sequence). This CDR3 region has 16 residues. In DNA form, the CDR3 reads TGTGCCAGCAGCTTAGGTACAGGCTCCTACACCGGGGAGCTGTTTTTT. This translates into CASSLGTGSYTGELFF.

J is TRBJ1-1 and V is TRBV2, with D hard to call. Germline assignment: CDR1 SNHLY and CDR2 FYNNEI. This CDR3 spans 12 amino acids. Trimming left V 4 bases short and J 8 bases short, with 11 bases between. The CDR3 loop reads CASSAVGLEAFF. The CDR3 DNA sequence: TGTGCCAGCAGTGCGGTGGGGTTAGAAGCTTTCTTT.

The rearrangement joins TRBV6-1 to TRBJ2-2; D unclear. Germline loops: CDR1 MNHNS, CDR2 SASEGT. The length of the CDR3 is 15 residues. Trimming left V 4 bases short and J 3 bases short, with 12 bases between. Written as DNA, the CDR3 is TGTGCCAGCAGTGGCGGCGAAAGGGACACCGGGGAGCTGTTTTTT. This sequence encodes CASSGGERDTGELFF.